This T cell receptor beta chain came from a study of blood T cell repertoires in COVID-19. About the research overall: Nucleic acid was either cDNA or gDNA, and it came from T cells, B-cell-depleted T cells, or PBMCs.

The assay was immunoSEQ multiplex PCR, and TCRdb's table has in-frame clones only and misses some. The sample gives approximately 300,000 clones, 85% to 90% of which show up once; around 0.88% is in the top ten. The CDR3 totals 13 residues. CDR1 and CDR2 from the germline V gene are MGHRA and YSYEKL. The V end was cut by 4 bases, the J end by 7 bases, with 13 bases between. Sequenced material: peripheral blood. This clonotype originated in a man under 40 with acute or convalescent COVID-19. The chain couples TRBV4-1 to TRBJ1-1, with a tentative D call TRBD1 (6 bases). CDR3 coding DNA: TGCGCCAGCAGCCTTTACAGGGCCGGTGAAGCTTTCTTT. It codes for CASSLYRAGEAFF.